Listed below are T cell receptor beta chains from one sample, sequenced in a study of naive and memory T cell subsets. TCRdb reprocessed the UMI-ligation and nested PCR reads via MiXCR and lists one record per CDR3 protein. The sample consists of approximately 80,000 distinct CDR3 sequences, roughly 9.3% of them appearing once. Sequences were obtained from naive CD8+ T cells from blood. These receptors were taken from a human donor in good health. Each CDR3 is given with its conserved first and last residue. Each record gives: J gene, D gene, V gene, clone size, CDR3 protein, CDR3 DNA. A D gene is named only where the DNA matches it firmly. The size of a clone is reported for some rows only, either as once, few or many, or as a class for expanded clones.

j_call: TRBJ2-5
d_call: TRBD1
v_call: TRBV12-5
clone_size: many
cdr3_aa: CASGFGTDQETQYF
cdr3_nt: TGTGCTAGTGGTTTCGGGACAGATCAAGAGACCCAGTACTTC

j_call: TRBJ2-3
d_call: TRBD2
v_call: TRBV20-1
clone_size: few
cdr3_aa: CSAAEGLAGTDTQYF
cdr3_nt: TGCAGTGCTGCCGAGGGACTAGCGGGCACAGATACGCAGTATTTT

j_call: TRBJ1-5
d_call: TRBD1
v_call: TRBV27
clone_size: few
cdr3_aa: CASSDDRAEHF
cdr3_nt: TGTGCCAGCAGTGACGACAGGGCGGAGCATTTT

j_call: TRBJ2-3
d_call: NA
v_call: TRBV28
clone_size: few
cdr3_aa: CASTEPGLLRDTQYF
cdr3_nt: TGTGCCAGCACCGAACCAGGACTACTCCGAGATACGCAGTATTTT

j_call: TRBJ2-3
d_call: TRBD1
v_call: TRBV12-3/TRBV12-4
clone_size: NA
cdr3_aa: CASMGQGEDTQYF
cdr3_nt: TGTGCCAGCATGGGACAGGGGGAAGATACGCAGTATTTT

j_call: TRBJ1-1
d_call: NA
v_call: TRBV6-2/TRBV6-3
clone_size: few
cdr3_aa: CASSQYEGRRNTEAFF
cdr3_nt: TGTGCCAGCAGTCAGTACGAAGGTAGAAGGAACACTGAAGCTTTCTTT

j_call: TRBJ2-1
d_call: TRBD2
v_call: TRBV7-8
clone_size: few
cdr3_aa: CASSLEPPWSGRVENNEQFF
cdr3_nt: TGTGCCAGCAGCTTAGAACCCCCATGGAGCGGGAGGGTAGAGAACAATGAGCAGTTCTTC

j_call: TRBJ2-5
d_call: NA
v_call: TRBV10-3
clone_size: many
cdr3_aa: CAISDAGGQTQYF
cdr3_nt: TGTGCCATCAGCGACGCAGGGGGGCAGACCCAGTACTTC

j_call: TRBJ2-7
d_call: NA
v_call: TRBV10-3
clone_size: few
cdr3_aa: CAISLDTSYEQYF
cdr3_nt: TGTGCCATCAGTTTAGACACCTCCTACGAGCAGTACTTC

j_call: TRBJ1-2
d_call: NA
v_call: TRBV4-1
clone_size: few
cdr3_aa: CASSQGRQGHGYTF
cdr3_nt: TGCGCCAGCAGCCAAGGGCGGCAGGGTCATGGCTACACCTTC

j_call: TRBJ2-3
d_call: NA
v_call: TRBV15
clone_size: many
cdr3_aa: CATSSHRPDTQYF
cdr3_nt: TGTGCCACCAGCAGTCATCGTCCAGATACGCAGTATTTT

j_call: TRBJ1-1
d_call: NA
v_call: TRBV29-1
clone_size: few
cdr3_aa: CSVGGTEAFF
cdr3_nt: TGCAGCGTTGGGGGGACTGAAGCTTTCTTT

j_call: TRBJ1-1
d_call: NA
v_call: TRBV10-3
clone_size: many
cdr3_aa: CATRIGIEAFF
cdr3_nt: TGTGCCACCCGCATTGGAATTGAAGCTTTCTTT

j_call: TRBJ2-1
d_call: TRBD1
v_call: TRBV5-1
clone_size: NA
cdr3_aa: CASSIGQGAGNEQFF
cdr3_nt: TGCGCCAGCAGCATCGGACAGGGGGCAGGCAATGAGCAGTTCTTC

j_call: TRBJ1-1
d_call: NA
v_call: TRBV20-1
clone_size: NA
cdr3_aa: CSAKGPAITEAFF
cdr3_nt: TGCAGTGCCAAGGGGCCCGCGATCACTGAAGCTTTCTTT

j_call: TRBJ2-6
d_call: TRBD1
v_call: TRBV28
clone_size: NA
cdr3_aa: CASAGTGGGSGANVLTF
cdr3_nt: TGTGCCAGCGCCGGGACAGGGGGTGGGTCTGGGGCCAACGTCCTGACTTTC

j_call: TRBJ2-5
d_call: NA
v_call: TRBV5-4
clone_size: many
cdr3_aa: CASSQYEDQYF
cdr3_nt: TGTGCCAGCAGCCAATATGAGGACCAGTACTTC

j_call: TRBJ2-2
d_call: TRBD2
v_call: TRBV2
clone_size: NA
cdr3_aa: CASSLRGDGELFF
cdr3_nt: TGTGCCAGCAGTCTTCGGGGGGACGGGGAGCTGTTTTTT

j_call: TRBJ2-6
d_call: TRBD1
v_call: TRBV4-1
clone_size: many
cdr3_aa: CASSSQTGNGANVLTF
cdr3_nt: TGCGCCAGCAGCAGCCAGACAGGGAACGGGGCCAACGTCCTGACTTTC

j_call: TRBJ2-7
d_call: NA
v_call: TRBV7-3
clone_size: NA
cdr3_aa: CASSLELGELTYEQYF
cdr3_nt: TGTGCCAGCAGCCTAGAGCTGGGGGAGCTTACCTACGAGCAGTACTTC

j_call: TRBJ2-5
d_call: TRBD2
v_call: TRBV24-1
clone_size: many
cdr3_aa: CATALISGRGQETQYF
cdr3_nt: TGTGCCACCGCATTGATTAGCGGGAGGGGGCAAGAGACCCAGTACTTC

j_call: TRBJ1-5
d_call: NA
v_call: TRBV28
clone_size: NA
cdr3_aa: CASSPGETSNQPQHF
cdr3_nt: TGTGCCAGCAGTCCGGGGGAGACTAGCAATCAGCCCCAGCATTTT

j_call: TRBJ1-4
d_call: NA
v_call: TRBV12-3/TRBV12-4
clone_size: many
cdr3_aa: CASSLQGQEKLFF
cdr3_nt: TGTGCCAGCAGTTTGCAGGGCCAAGAAAAACTGTTTTTT

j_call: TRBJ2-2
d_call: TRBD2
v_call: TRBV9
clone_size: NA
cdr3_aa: CASSVELAGNTGELFF
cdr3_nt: TGTGCCAGCAGCGTAGAACTAGCGGGAAACACCGGGGAGCTGTTTTTT

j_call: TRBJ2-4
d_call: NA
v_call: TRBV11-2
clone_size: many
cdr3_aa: CASSLVAKNIQYF
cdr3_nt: TGTGCCAGCAGCTTAGTAGCCAAAAACATTCAGTACTTC

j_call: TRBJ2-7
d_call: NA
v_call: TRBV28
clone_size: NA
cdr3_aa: CASSLERAEYYEQYF
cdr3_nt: TGTGCCAGCAGTTTGGAGCGGGCGGAGTACTACGAGCAGTACTTC

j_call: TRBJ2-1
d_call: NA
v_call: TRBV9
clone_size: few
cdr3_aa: CASTPRGSLSYNEQFF
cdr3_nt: TGTGCCAGCACGCCGAGAGGGAGTCTCTCCTACAATGAGCAGTTCTTC

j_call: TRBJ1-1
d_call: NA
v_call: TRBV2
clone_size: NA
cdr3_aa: CASSQGPYTEAFF
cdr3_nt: TGTGCCAGCAGCCAGGGTCCGTACACTGAAGCTTTCTTT

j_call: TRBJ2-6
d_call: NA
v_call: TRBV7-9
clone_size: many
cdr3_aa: CASSDQYTDGGAGANVLTF
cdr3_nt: TGTGCCAGCAGCGATCAATACACGGATGGGGGAGCTGGGGCCAACGTCCTGACTTTC

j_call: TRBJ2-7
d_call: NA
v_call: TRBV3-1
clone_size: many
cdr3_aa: CASSQDGDLYEQYF
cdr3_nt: TGTGCCAGCAGCCAAGACGGGGACCTCTACGAGCAGTACTTC

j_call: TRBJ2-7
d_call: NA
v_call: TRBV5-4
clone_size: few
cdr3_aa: CASSSPGQGLYEQYF
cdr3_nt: TGTGCCAGCAGCTCCCCGGGGCAGGGCCTCTACGAGCAGTACTTC

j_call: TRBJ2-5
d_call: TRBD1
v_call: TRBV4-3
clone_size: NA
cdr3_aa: CASSQLDRGQETQYF
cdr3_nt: TGCGCCAGCAGCCAGTTGGACAGGGGGCAGGAGACCCAGTACTTC

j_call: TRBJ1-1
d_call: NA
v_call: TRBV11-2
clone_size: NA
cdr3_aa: CVSSSSLRAEAFF
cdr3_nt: TGTGTCAGCAGCTCCAGTCTCCGGGCTGAAGCTTTCTTT

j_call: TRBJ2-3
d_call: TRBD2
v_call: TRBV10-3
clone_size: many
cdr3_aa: CAIRILAGHTDTQYF
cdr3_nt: TGTGCCATCAGGATTCTAGCGGGACACACAGATACGCAGTATTTT

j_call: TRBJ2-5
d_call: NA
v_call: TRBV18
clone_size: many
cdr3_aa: CASSPDGEETQYF
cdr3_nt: TGTGCCAGCTCACCGGATGGAGAAGAGACCCAGTACTTC

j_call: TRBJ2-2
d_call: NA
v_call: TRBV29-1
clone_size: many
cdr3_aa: CIYLCSVVAGDTGELFF
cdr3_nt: NA

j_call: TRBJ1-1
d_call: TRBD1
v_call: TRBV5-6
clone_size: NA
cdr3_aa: CASSWGTGVTEAFF
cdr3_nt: TGTGCCAGCAGCTGGGGGACAGGCGTAACTGAAGCTTTCTTT

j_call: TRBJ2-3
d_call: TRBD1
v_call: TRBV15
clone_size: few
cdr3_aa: CATRRAPGQSTDTQYF
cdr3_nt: TGTGCCACCAGGAGAGCACCGGGACAGAGCACAGATACGCAGTATTTT

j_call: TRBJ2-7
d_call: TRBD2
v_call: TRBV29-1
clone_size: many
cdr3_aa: CSVSGTANEVYEQYF
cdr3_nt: TGCAGCGTTAGCGGGACGGCCAACGAGGTGTACGAGCAGTACTTC

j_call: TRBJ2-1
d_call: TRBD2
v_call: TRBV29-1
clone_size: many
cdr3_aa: CSVEDPLAAYNEQFF
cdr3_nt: TGCAGCGTTGAAGATCCCCTAGCGGCGTACAATGAGCAGTTCTTC

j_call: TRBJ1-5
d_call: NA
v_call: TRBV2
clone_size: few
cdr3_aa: CASGGHPSNQPQHF
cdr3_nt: TGTGCCAGCGGGGGACATCCTAGCAATCAGCCCCAGCATTTT

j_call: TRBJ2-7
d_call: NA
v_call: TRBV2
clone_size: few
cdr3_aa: CASSEAGTSSYEQYF
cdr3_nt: TGTGCCAGCAGTGAAGCTGGCACTTCCAGCTACGAGCAGTACTTC

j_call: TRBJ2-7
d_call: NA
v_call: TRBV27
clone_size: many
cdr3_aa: CASSLSHSRVYYEQYF
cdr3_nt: TGTGCCAGCAGTTTATCGCATTCCAGGGTATACTACGAGCAGTACTTC

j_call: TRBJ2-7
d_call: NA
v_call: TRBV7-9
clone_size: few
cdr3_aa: CASSPQGDEQYF
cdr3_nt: TGTGCCAGCAGCCCCCAGGGAGACGAGCAGTACTTC

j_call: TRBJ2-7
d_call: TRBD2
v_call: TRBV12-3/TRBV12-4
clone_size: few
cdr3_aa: CASSLGGRALSYEQYF
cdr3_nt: TGTGCCAGCAGCTTAGGAGGGAGGGCCCTCTCCTACGAGCAGTACTTC

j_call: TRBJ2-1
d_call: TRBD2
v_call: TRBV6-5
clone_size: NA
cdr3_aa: CASRHIAGGNNEQFF
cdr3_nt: TGTGCCAGCAGACACATAGCGGGAGGTAACAATGAGCAGTTCTTC

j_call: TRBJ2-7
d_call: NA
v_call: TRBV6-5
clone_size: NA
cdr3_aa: CASSYGGFSYEQYF
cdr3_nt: TGTGCCAGCAGTTATGGCGGGTTCTCCTACGAGCAGTACTTC

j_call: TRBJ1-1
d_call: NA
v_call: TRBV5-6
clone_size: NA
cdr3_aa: CASSSFSTEAFF
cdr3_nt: TGTGCCAGCAGCTCCTTCTCCACTGAAGCTTTCTTT

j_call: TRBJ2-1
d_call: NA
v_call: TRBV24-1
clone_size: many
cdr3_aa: CATSDHEGAPGSYNEQFF
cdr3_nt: TGTGCCACCAGTGACCACGAAGGAGCTCCGGGATCCTACAATGAGCAGTTCTTC

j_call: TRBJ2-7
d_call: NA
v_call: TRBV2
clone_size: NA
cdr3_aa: CASTEQYF
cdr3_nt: TGTGCCAGCACCGAGCAGTACTTC

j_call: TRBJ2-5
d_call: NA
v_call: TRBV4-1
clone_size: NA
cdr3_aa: CASSQESVRDQETQYF
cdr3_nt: TGCGCCAGCAGCCAAGAATCGGTCAGGGATCAAGAGACCCAGTACTTC

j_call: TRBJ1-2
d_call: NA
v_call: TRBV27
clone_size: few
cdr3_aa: CASKYRPGANYGYTF
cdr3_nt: TGTGCCAGCAAATATCGTCCAGGGGCTAACTATGGCTACACCTTC

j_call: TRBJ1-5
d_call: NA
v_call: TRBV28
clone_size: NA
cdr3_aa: CASNQPQHF
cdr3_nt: TGTGCCAGCAATCAGCCCCAGCATTTT

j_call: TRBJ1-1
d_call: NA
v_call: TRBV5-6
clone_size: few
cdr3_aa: CASSLRVSGTEAFF
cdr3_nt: TGTGCCAGCAGCTTGCGAGTATCGGGCACTGAAGCTTTCTTT